The present T cell receptor beta chain was sequenced within a study of blood T cells in healthy people across ages. Study results and limitations: Donor CMV infection status was unknown, possibly confounding age-related changes in expanded clonotypes.

A second PCR, run for about 6 to 11 cycles, used a sample-barcoded 5' primer plus a J-beta primer mix. A tag from a template-switch adaptor with 12 random nucleotides marked each cDNA molecule. TCRdb called the 5' RACE reads again in MiXCR, with one record for every CDR3 protein. The data contain 800,000 to 950,000 distinct CDR3 sequences, under 50% of them singletons. Points on this clonotype: Its antigen is still unknown.

CDR3 length equals 17 residues. CDR1 is SGHTA and CDR2 is FQGNSA in the germline V gene. V was pared by 2 bases and J by 3 bases, with 7 bases of the junction left unmatched. Each sample used at least 6 million PBMCs. This TCR was sampled from a man aged 25 to 40 in good health. The chain has TRBV7-2 and TRBJ2-3; TRBD2 matches at 11 bases. What was sequenced was blood. CDR3 loop: CASSLRPLAGETDTQYF. CDR3 nucleotide sequence: TGTGCCAGCAGCTTAAGGCCACTAGCGGGGGAGACAGATACGCAGTATTTT.